These 12 T cell receptor beta chains came from one sample sequenced in a study of OX40 agonist ivuxolimab in advanced cancers. TCRdb keeps only in-frame clones here, not all; method: immunoSEQ multiplex PCR. The table lists more than 50,000 clones, roughly 85% of them singletons. Sequenced material: CD4+ or CD8+ T cells sorted from blood, taken in a trial of the OX40 agonist ivuxolimab. The receptors stem from an adult with an advanced solid tumor such as melanoma, head and neck, liver or kidney cancer.

This rearrangement joins TRBV6-5 to TRBJ2-7, with 10 bases matching TRBD2. There are 16 residues in the CDR3. CDR1 MNHEY and CDR2 SVGAGI come from the germline V gene. With 0 bases clipped from V and 0 bases from J, the junction kept 2 bases outside the gene matches. DNA for the CDR3: TGTGCCAGCAGTTACTCTTCTAGCGGGAGCTCCTACGAGCAGTACTTC. It specifies CASSYSSSGSSYEQYF.

The rearrangement links TRBV11-1 to TRBJ1-3; D not resolved. The V and J ends lost 1 base and 0 bases respectively, with 10 bases between them. CDR1 is SGHAT, CDR2 FQDESV, per germline (reference sequence). This CDR3 spans 16 amino acids. The CDR3 here is CASSLDGSFSGNTIYF. The CDR3 DNA reads TGTGCCAGCAGCTTAGACGGCAGCTTCTCTGGAAACACCATATATTTT.

V usage is TRBV1 and J usage is TRBJ2-4; whether TRBD2, the table's D call, matches the DNA was not checked. TRBV1 is a pseudogene locus. This CDR3 spans 16 amino acids. CDR3 coding DNA: TGCACCAGCAGCCAAGATTTGCGGCAAGCCAAAAACATTCAGTACTTC. It yields the protein CTSSQDLRQAKNIQYF.

This sequence joins TRBV28 and TRBJ1-3; D may be TRBD1 (5 bases). This CDR3 is built from 16 residues. With 7 bases removed from V and 0 bases from J, the gap between germline ends came to 16 bases. Germline V gene data show CDR1 as MDHEN and CDR2 as SYDVKM. Here the CDR3 DNA reads TGTGCCAGCAAGAGCCAGGGTACCAGCTCTGGAAACACCATATATTTT. Its protein is CASKSQGTSSGNTIYF.

The CDR3 bases are TGCGCCAGCAGCCAAGGTGGGGAGGCTAACTATGGCTACACCTTC. It codes for CASSQGGEANYGYTF. V is TRBV4-1 and J is TRBJ1-2; no reliable D call. The CDR3 length is 15 residues. Looked up from germline, CDR1 is MGHRA and CDR2 is YSYEKL. V lost 1 base to trimming and J lost 0 bases, with 9 bases between them.

In DNA form, the CDR3 reads TGTGCCAGCAGGACAGGGGGTGGGAATTCACCCCTCCACTTT. It specifies CASRTGGGNSPLHF. The V call is TRBV2, the J call TRBJ1-6; TRBD1 matches 9 bases. CDR1 is SNHLY, CDR2 FYNNEI, per germline. The ends lost 6 bases at V and 7 bases at J; junction bases unmatched: 4. This CDR3 has 14 amino acids.

The sample holds one count of this clone. The chain recombines TRBV7-6 with TRBJ2-3; maybe TRBD1 (6 bases). Per germline, CDR1 SGHVS and CDR2 FNYEAQ. This CDR3 region has 14 residues. V lost 5 bases, J lost 2 bases, and 11 bases lay in between. The CDR3 sequence: CASSLYRDTDTQYF. In DNA form, the CDR3 reads TGTGCCAGCAGCCTTTACAGGGACACAGATACGCAGTATTTT.

The rearrangement joins TRBV9 to TRBJ1-5; the D is unclear. Trimming pared 2 bases from V and 0 bases from J, leaving 9 bases between. Germline-derived CDR1 and CDR2 are SGDLS and YYNGEE. The CDR3 extends over 15 amino acids. CDR3 nucleotides: TGTGCCAGCAGCGTCGACGGATATAGCAATCAGCCCCAGCATTTT. Protein sequence: CASSVDGYSNQPQHF.

The chain links TRBV27 to TRBJ2-1, with 11 bases fitting TRBD2. The germline V gene has CDR1 MNHEY and CDR2 SMNVEV (reference sequence). J gave up 4 bases and V 6 bases, and 5 bases lay outside the gene matches. This CDR3 is 15 amino acids long. The CDR3 DNA follows: TGTGCCAGCAGCCCGGGACTAGCGGAGTACAATGAGCAGTTCTTC. Its protein is CASSPGLAEYNEQFF.

The chain uses TRBV11-2 and TRBJ2-7; D remains unclear. Germline values: CDR1 SGHAT, CDR2 FQNNGV. This CDR3 comprises 14 residues. Trimming removed 2 bases at V and 0 bases at J, with 8 bases between. CDR3 nucleotide sequence: TGTGCCAGCAGCTTAAGGTCCCTCTCCTACGAGCAGTACTTC. Translation gives CASSLRSLSYEQYF. The entire variable domain, with the rest obtained from reference TRBV11-2 and TRBJ2-7, is as follows: EAGVAQSPRYKIIEKRQSVAFWCNPISGHATLYWYQQILGQGPKLLIQFQNNGVVDDSQLPKDRFSAERLKGVDSTLKIQPAKLEDSAVYLCASSLRSLSYEQYFGPGTRLTVT.

The V call is TRBV2, the J call TRBJ2-7, with 7 bases aligning to TRBD1. This CDR3 is built from 15 residues. The junction had 9 bases not matched to a gene; V was cut back by 5 bases and J by 2 bases. Germline CDR1 reads SNHLY; CDR2 reads FYNNEI. This chain's CDR3 is CASSRPGTATYEQYF. CDR3 nucleotides: TGTGCCAGCAGTCGCCCCGGGACAGCGACCTACGAGCAGTACTTC.

The J gene is TRBJ2-2, the V gene TRBV5-1; 9 bases are shared with TRBD2. The V and J ends lost 3 bases and 3 bases, in that order; junction bases with no gene match: 6. Germline values: CDR1 SGHRS, CDR2 YFSETQ. The CDR3 extends over 16 amino acids. The CDR3 coding sequence is TGCGCCAGCAGCTACCCTAGCGGGATGCACACCGGGGAGCTGTTTTTT. Translating gives CASSYPSGMHTGELFF.